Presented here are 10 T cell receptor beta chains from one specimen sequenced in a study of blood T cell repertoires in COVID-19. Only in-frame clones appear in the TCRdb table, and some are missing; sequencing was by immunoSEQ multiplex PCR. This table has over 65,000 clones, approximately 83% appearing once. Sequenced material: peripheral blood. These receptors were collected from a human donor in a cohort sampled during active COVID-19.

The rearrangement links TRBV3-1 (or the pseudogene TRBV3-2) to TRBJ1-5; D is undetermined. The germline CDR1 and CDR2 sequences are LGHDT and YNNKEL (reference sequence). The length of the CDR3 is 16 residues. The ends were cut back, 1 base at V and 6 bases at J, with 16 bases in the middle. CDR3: CASSQGVGGLGQPQHF. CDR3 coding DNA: TGTGCCAGCAGCCAAGGTGTGGGAGGGCTGGGTCAGCCCCAGCATTTT.

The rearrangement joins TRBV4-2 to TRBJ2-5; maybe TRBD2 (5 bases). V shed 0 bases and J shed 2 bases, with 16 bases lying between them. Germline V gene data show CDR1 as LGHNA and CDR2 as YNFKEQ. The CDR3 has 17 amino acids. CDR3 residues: CASSQDPVGGLQETQYF. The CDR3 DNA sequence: TGTGCCAGCAGCCAAGATCCTGTTGGAGGTTTACAAGAGACCCAGTACTTC.

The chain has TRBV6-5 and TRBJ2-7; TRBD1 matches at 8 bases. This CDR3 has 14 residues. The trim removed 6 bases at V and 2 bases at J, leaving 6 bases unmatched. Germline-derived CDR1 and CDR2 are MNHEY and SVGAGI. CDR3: CASSLGTGTYEQYF. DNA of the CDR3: TGTGCCAGCAGCCTCGGGACAGGAACCTACGAGCAGTACTTC.

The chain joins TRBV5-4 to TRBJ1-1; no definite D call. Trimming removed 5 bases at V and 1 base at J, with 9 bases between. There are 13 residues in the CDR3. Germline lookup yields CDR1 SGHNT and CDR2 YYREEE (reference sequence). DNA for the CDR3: TGTGCCAGCAGGCAGACACGGAACACTGAAGCTTTCTTT. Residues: CASRQTRNTEAFF.

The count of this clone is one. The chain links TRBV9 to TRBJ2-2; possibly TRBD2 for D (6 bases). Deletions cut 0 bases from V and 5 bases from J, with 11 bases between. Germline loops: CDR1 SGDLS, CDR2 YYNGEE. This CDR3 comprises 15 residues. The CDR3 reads CASSVGGGKTGELFF. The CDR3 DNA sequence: TGTGCCAGCAGCGTAGGTGGAGGGAAGACCGGGGAGCTGTTTTTT. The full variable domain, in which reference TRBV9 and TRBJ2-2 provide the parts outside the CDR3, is DSGVTQTPKHLITATGQRVTLRCSPRSGDLSVYWYQQSLDQGLQFLIQYYNGEERAKGNILERFSAQQFPDLHSELNLSSLELGDSALYFCASSVGGGKTGELFFGEGSRLTVL.

This CDR3 is CASSLANLNYGYTF. The CDR3 DNA reads TGTGCCAGCAGCTTGGCCAATTTGAACTATGGCTACACCTTC. J is TRBJ1-2 and V is TRBV5-4, with unresolved D. The length of the CDR3 is 14 residues. Trimming took 0 bases from V and 2 from J, leaving 8 bases between them. Per germline, CDR1 SGHNT and CDR2 YYREEE (reference sequence).

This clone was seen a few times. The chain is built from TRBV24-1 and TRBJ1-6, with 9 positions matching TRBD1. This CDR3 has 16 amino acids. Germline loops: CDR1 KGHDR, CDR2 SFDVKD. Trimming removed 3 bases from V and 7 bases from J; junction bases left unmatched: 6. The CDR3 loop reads CATSDRDRGYNSPLHF. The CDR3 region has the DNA TGTGCCACCAGTGATCGAGACAGGGGGTACAATTCACCCCTCCACTTT.

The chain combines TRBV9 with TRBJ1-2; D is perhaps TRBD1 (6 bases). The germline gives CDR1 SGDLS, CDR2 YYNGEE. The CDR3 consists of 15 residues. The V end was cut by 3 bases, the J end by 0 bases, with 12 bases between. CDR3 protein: CASSAADRPNYGYTF. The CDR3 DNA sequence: TGTGCCAGCAGCGCAGCTGACAGGCCTAACTATGGCTACACCTTC.

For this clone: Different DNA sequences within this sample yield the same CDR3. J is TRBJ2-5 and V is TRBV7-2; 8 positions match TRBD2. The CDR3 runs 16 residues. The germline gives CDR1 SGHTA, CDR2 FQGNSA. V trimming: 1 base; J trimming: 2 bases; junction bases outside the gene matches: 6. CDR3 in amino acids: CASSLGGAGVQETQYF. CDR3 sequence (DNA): TGTGCCAGCAGCTTAGGGGGAGCGGGGGTTCAAGAGACCCAGTACTTC.

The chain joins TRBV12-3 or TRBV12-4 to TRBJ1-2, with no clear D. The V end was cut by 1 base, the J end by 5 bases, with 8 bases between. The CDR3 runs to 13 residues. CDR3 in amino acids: CASSLDGVYGYTF. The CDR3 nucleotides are TGTGCCAGCAGTTTAGACGGGGTATATGGCTACACCTTC.